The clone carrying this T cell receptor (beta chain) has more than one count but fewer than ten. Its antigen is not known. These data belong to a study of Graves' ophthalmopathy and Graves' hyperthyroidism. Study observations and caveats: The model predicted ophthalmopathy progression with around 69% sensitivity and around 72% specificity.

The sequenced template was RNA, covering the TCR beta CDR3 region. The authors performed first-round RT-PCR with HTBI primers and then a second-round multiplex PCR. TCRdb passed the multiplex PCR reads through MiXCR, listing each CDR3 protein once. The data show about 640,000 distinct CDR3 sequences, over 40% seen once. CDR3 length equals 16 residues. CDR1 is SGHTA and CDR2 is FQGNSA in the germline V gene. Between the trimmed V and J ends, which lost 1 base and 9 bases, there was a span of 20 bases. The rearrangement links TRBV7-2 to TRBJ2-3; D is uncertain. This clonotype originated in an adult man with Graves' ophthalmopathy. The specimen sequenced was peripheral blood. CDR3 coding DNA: TGTGCCAGCAGCTTAGGTGGTCTGTCCTATTTACGGACGCAGTATTTT. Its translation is CASSLGGLSYLRTQYF.